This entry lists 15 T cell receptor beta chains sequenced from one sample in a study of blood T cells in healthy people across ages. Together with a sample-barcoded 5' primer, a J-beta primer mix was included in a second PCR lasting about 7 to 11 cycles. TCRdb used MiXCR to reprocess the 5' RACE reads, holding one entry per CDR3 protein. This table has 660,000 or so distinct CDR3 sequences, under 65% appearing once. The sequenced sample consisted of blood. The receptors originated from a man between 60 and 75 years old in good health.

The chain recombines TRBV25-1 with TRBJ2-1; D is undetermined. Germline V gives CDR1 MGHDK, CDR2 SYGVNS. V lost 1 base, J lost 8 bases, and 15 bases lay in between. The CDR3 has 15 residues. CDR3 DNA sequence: TGTGCCAGCAGTGAATCAGGCCGGTATACGGATGAGCAGTTCTTC. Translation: CASSESGRYTDEQFF.

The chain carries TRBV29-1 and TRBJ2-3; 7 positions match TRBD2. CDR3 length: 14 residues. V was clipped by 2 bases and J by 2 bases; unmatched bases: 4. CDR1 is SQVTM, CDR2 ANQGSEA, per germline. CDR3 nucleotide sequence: TGCAGCGTTGAATTGGGGACTACCACAGATACGCAGTATTTT. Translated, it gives CSVELGTTTDTQYF.

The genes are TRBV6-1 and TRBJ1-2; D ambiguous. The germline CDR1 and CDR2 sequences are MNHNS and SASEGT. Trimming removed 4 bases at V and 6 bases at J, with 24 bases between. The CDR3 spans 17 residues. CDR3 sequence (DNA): TGTGCCAGCAGTGTAGTGGGAACCTTCCTGGCCCTTAATGGCTACACCTTC. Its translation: CASSVVGTFLALNGYTF.

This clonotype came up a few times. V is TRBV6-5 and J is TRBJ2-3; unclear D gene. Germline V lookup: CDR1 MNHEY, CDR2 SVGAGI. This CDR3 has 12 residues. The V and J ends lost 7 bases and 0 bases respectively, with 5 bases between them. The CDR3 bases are TGTGCCAGCACGGGCAGCACAGATACGCAGTATTTT. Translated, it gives CASTGSTDTQYF.

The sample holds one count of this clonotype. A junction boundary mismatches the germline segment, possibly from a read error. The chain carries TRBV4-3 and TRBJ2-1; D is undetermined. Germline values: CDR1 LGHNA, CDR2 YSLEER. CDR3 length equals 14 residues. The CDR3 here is CASSQGNSHNEQFF. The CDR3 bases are TGCGCCAGCAGCCAAGGTAACTCCCACAATGAGCAGTTCTTC.

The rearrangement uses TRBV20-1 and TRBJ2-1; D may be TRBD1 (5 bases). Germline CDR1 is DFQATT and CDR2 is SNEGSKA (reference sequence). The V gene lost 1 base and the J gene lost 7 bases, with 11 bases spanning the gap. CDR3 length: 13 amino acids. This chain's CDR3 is CSARVAGPNEQFF. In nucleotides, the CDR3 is TGCAGTGCTAGAGTAGCAGGGCCAAATGAGCAGTTCTTC.

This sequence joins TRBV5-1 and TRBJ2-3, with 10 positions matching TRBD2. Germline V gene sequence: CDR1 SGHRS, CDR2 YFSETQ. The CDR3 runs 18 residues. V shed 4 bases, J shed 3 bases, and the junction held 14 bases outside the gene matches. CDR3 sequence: CASSIGLAASLSTDTQYF. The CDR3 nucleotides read TGCGCCAGCAGCATCGGACTAGCGGCCTCCCTAAGTACAGATACGCAGTATTTT.

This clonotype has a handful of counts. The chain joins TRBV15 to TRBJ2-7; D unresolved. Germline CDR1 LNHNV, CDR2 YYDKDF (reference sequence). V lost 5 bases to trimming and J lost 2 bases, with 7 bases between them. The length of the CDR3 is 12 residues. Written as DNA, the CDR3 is TGTGCCACCAGCCGGTCCCCCTACGAGCAGTACTTC. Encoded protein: CATSRSPYEQYF.

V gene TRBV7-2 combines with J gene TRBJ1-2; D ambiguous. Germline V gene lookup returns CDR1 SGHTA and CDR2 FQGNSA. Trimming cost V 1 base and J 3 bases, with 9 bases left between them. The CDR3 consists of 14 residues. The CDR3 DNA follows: TGTGCCAGCAGCTTAGACAGCGGATACTATGGCTACACCTTC. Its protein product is CASSLDSGYYGYTF.

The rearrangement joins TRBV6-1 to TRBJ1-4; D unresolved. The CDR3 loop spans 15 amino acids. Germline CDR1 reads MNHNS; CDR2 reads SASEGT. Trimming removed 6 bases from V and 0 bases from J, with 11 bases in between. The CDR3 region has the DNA TGTGCCAGCAGAATGTGGGGAACAACTAATGAAAAACTGTTTTTT. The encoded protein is CASRMWGTTNEKLFF.

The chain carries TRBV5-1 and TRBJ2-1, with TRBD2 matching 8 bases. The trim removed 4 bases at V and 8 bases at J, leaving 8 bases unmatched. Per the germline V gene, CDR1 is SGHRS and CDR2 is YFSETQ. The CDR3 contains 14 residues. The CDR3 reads CASSPGTRRDEQFF. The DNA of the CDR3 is TGCGCCAGCAGCCCGGGGACTAGACGGGATGAGCAGTTCTTC. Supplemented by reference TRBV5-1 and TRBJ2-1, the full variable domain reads KAGVTQTPRYLIKTRGQQVTLSCSPISGHRSVSWYQQTPGQGLQFLFEYFSETQRNKGNFPGRFSGRQFSNSRSEMNVSTLELGDSALYLCASSPGTRRDEQFFGPGTRLTVL.

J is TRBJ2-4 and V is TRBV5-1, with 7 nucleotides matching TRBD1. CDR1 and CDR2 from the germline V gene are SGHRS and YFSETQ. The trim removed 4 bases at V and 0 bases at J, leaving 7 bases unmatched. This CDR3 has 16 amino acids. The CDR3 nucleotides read TGCGCCAGCAGCCATACAGGGGATCGAGCCAAAAACATTCAGTACTTC. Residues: CASSHTGDRAKNIQYF.

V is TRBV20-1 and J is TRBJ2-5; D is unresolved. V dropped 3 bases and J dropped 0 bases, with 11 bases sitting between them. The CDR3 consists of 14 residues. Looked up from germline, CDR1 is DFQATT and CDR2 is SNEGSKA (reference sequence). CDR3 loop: CSASVGNNQETQYF. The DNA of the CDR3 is TGCAGTGCTAGCGTCGGAAATAACCAAGAGACCCAGTACTTC.

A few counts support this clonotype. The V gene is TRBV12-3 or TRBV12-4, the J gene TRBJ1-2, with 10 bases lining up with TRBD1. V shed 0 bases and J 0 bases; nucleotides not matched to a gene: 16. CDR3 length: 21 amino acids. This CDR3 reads CASSLAVVGQGIKRTNYGYTF. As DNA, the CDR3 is TGTGCCAGCAGTTTAGCCGTTGTGGGACAGGGGATTAAGAGGACTAACTATGGCTACACCTTC.

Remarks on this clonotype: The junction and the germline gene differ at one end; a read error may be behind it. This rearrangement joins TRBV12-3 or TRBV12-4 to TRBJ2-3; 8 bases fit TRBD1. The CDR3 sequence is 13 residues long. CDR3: CASQAGGTDAQYF. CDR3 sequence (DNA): TGTGCCAGCCAAGCAGGGGGCACAGATGCGCAGTATTTT.